The rows below give T cell receptor beta chains drawn from one sample of a study of blood T cell repertoires in COVID-19. Only in-frame clones appear in the TCRdb table, and some are missing; sequencing was by immunoSEQ multiplex PCR. The repertoire consists of about 120,000 clones, with around 80% occurring once and the leading ten covering 16%. Sequenced input: peripheral blood. The receptors come from a man aged 60 to 69 with active or convalescent COVID-19. Both conserved end residues are part of each CDR3. Fields, in order: D gene, J gene, V gene, CDR3 protein, CDR3 DNA. D genes are given only for firm matches.

TRBD1 TRBJ1-1 TRBV28 CASSSTGGKAAFF TGTGCCAGCAGTTCGACAGGGGGCAAGGCGGCTTTCTTT
. TRBJ2-4 TRBV18 CASSIGVKNIQYF TGTGCCAGCTCCATCGGGGTCAAAAACATTCAGTACTTC
. TRBJ2-1 TRBV7-3 CASSPGLSYNEQFF TGTGCCAGCAGCCCCGGACTCTCCTACAATGAGCAGTTCTTC
. TRBJ2-5 TRBV28 CASSYSGPRGTQYF TGTGCCAGCAGTTATTCAGGGCCTCGAGGAACCCAGTACTTC
TRBD1 TRBJ2-4 TRBV9 CASSTTGAVKNIQYF TGTGCCAGCAGCACCACAGGGGCCGTAAAAAACATTCAGTACTTC
. TRBJ2-3 TRBV12-2 CASRLPGSGLAERTDTQYF TGTGCAAGTCGCTTACCGGGCTCGGGACTAGCGGAAAGGACAGATACGCAGTATTTT
TRBD1 TRBJ2-7 TRBV4-1 CASSLRTGGTYEQYF TGCGCCAGCAGCCTCAGGACAGGGGGCACCTACGAGCAGTACTTC
. TRBJ2-5 TRBV5-1 CASSLQSGSPETQYF TGCGCCAGCAGCCTACAGTCTGGGTCGCCCGAGACCCAGTACTTC
. TRBJ1-5 TRBV7-8 CASSLYGGSGSPQHF TGTGCCAGCAGCTTATACGGAGGGTCAGGGAGTCCCCAGCATTTT
TRBD1 TRBJ2-7 TRBV24-1 CATSDWDSFYF TGTGCCACCAGTGATTGGGACAGTTTCTACTTC
. TRBJ2-3 TRBV7-9 CASSFDSLTDTQYF TGTGCCAGCAGCTTCGACAGCCTCACAGATACGCAGTATTTT
TRBD2 TRBJ2-5 TRBV28 CASSLTSGIQETQYF TGTGCCAGCAGTTTAACTAGCGGGATCCAAGAGACCCAGTACTTC
. TRBJ2-7 TRBV29-1 CSVEFQGLAYEQYF TGCAGCGTTGAATTCCAGGGTCTGGCATACGAGCAGTACTTC
. TRBJ2-7 TRBV3-1/TRBV3-2 CASSQESAGPYEQYF TGTGCCAGCAGCCAAGAATCGGCAGGCCCCTACGAGCAGTACTTC
TRBD2 TRBJ2-7 TRBV6-6 CASSYGVAGTYEQYF TGTGCCAGCAGTTACGGGGTAGCGGGAACCTACGAGCAGTACTTC
TRBD2 TRBJ2-7 TRBV6-5 CASSTGLAGFQEQYF TGTGCCAGCAGCACTGGACTAGCGGGATTCCAAGAGCAGTACTTC